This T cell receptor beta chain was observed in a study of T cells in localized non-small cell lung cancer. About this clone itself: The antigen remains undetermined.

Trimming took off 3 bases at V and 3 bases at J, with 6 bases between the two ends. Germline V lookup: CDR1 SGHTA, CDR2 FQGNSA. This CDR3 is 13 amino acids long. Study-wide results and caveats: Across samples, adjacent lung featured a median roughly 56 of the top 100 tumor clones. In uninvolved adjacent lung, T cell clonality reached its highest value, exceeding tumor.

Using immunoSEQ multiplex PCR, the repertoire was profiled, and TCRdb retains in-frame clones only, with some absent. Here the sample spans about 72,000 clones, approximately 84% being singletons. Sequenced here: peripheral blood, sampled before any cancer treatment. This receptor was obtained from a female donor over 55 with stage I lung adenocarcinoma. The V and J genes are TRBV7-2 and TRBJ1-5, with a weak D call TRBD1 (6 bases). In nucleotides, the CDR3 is TGTGCCAGCAGCTTGGGGGCCAATCAGCCCCAGCATTTT. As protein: CASSLGANQPQHF.